These 12 T cell receptor beta chains came from one sample sequenced in a study of neurological immune-mediated disorders. A single record per CDR3 protein comes from TCRdb applying MiXCR to the 5' RACE reads. The sample shows fewer than 25,000 distinct CDR3 sequences, about 13% of them seen only once. The sequenced sample was PBMCs. The receptors here all came from a woman in her sixties or seventies with HTLV-1-associated myelopathy (HAM/TSP).

In its sample, this clonotype was seen many times. J is TRBJ1-6 and V is TRBV6-5; D ambiguous. CDR1 is MNHEY and CDR2 is SVGAGI in the germline V gene. The V end lost 0 bases, the J end lost 3 bases, and 12 bases lay between the germline ends. The length of the CDR3 is 17 residues. The CDR3 protein is CASSYSRTDNYNSPLHF. The CDR3 nucleotides are TGTGCCAGCAGTTACTCGCGGACGGATAACTATAATTCACCCCTCCACTTT.

V gene TRBV10-1 combines with J gene TRBJ1-4; 9 bases are shared with TRBD1. V shed 3 bases and J 7 bases; nucleotides not matched to a gene: 9. Germline V gene data show CDR1 as WNHNN and CDR2 as SYGVQD (reference sequence). This CDR3 region has 16 residues. CDR3 amino acids: CASSECSGTGIEKLFF. The CDR3 nucleotides read TGCGCCAGCAGTGAATGTTCGGGGACAGGGATTGAAAAACTGTTTTTT.

This chain connects TRBV5-1 to TRBJ2-7, with 7 bases identical to TRBD2. CDR3 length: 13 amino acids. From germline, CDR1 is SGHRS and CDR2 YFSETQ. Trimming took 4 bases from V and 2 from J; bases not matched to a gene: 3. The CDR3 nucleotides read TGCGCCAGCAGCGTTAGCGGGCCCTACGAGCAGTACTTC. Translating gives CASSVSGPYEQYF.

This clonotype was recorded at least ten times. The J gene is TRBJ1-5, the V gene TRBV27; 9 bases map to TRBD1. This CDR3 comprises 16 residues. V lost 5 bases and J lost 3; bases outside the gene matches: 8. The V gene's germline CDR1 is MNHEY and CDR2 SMNVEV (reference sequence). CDR3 protein: CASSPGQGLYNQPQHF. The CDR3 nucleotides are TGTGCCAGCAGTCCGGGACAGGGTCTATACAATCAGCCCCAGCATTTT.

There are many counts of this clonotype. This chain connects TRBV4-2 to TRBJ2-6; TRBD2 matches 15 bases. There are 22 residues in the CDR3. V lost 3 bases to trimming and J lost 0 bases; unmatched junction nucleotides: 12. CDR1 and CDR2 (germline): LGHNA, YNFKEQ. The CDR3 sequence is CASSQDPPGLAGGSSGANVLTF. CDR3 bases: TGTGCCAGCAGCCAGGACCCCCCGGGACTAGCGGGGGGAAGCTCTGGGGCCAACGTCCTGACTTTC.

This clonotype was detected ten times or more. The rearrangement uses TRBV11-2 and TRBJ2-1; TRBD2 agrees at 11 bases. CDR1 SGHAT and CDR2 FQNNGV come from the germline V gene. The CDR3 length is 19 residues. V gave up 5 bases and J gave up 2 bases; unmatched junction bases: 14. The CDR3 protein is CASSRVTLAGGPPYNEQFF. The CDR3 DNA reads TGTGCCAGCAGCAGAGTAACGCTAGCGGGAGGCCCCCCCTACAATGAGCAGTTCTTC.

This clonotype was counted at least ten times. This chain uses TRBV5-1 with TRBJ1-3; possible D gene TRBD1, 6 bases. CDR1 is SGHRS, CDR2 YFSETQ, per germline. The CDR3 extends over 15 amino acids. Trimming took off 0 bases at V and 3 bases at J, with 10 bases between the two ends. The CDR3 spells CASSLEGQDGNTIYF. The CDR3 region has the DNA TGCGCCAGCAGCTTGGAGGGACAAGATGGAAACACCATATATTTT.

This clonotype was seen repeatedly, ten times or more. The chain recombines TRBV20-1 with TRBJ1-2, with 7 bases lining up with TRBD1. V trimming: 2 bases; J trimming: 8 bases; junction bases outside the gene matches: 8. CDR1 is DFQATT and CDR2 is SNEGSKA in the germline V gene (reference sequence). The CDR3 loop spans 13 amino acids. The CDR3 bases are TGCAGTGCTAGAAAAATACAGGGGAGCGGCTACACCTTC. The encoded protein is CSARKIQGSGYTF.

By share, this clonotype counts as medium-sized. V gene TRBV5-6 combines with J gene TRBJ2-7; 8 positions match TRBD1. The CDR3 is 14 residues long. Germline V gene data show CDR1 as SGHDT and CDR2 as YYEEEE. V shed 7 bases, J shed 4 bases, and the junction held 10 bases outside the gene matches. In DNA form, the CDR3 reads TGTGCCAGCTTTACGACAGGGGTCCTTTACGAGCAGTACTTC. Protein sequence: CASFTTGVLYEQYF.

This clonotype was observed at least ten times. The rearrangement joins TRBV3-1 to TRBJ1-2, with D uncertain. CDR1 is LGHDT and CDR2 is YNNKEL in the germline V gene (reference sequence). The CDR3 sequence is 13 residues long. Deletions cut 1 base from V and 6 bases from J, with 9 bases between. The CDR3 region is CASSQGVGDGYTF. The DNA of the CDR3 is TGTGCCAGCAGCCAAGGGGTCGGGGATGGCTACACCTTC.

This clonotype is medium-sized (0.01 to 0.1%) in the sample. This chain uses TRBV10-1 with TRBJ2-7; tentative D call: TRBD2 (5 bases). V was shortened by 5 bases and J by 7 bases, with 15 bases between the two germline ends. The CDR3 contains 13 residues. The germline CDR1 and CDR2 sequences are WNHNN and SYGVQD (reference sequence). CDR3 nucleotides: TGCGCCAGCAGTCCTAGCTGGAGTCTTGAGCAGTACTTC. Its protein is CASSPSWSLEQYF.

Ten or more counts support this clonotype. This chain joins TRBV14 and TRBJ1-4, with D hard to call. This CDR3 contains 14 residues. V lost 3 bases and J 8 bases, leaving 13 bases between the germline ends. Germline V gene lookup returns CDR1 SGHDN and CDR2 FVKESK. The CDR3 spells CASSQKAAWEKLFF. DNA of the CDR3: TGTGCCAGCAGCCAGAAGGCCGCATGGGAAAAACTGTTTTTT. The full variable domain, its missing parts supplied by reference TRBV14 and TRBJ1-4, is EAGVTQFPSHSVIEKGQTVTLRCDPISGHDNLYWYRRVMGKEIKFLLHFVKESKQDESGMPNNRFLAERTGGTYSTLKVQPAELEDSGVYFCASSQKAAWEKLFFGSGTQLSVL.